The 9 T cell receptor beta chains below were found in one sample sequenced in a study of cytomegalovirus exposure and HLA in healthy donors. The PCR made use of 60 Vbeta and 13 Jbeta primers. Repertoires were generated with immunoSEQ multiplex PCR, while TCRdb's copy carries only in-frame clones and drops some. Among around 170,000 clones listed, roughly 75% were seen once. The sequencing input was PBMCs. The receptors were sampled from a woman in her fifties or sixties in good health and CMV-seropositive.

V usage is TRBV4-2 and J usage is TRBJ2-1, with 13 bases lining up with TRBD2. The CDR3 has 17 residues. V dropped 4 bases and J dropped 5; count of bases not matched to a gene: 8. Germline CDR1 and CDR2: LGHNA and YNFKEQ. CDR3 sequence reads: CASSLTSGRSYNNEQFF. The CDR3, as DNA: TGTGCCAGCAGCCTGACTAGCGGGAGGAGTTATAACAATGAGCAGTTCTTC.

This rearrangement joins TRBV2 to TRBJ1-1; maybe TRBD1 (6 bases). V lost 6 bases, J lost 1 base, and 9 bases lay in between. Germline V gene data show CDR1 as SNHLY and CDR2 as FYNNEI. The length of the CDR3 is 13 residues. CDR3 in amino acids: CASRADRNTEAFF. In DNA, the CDR3 is TGTGCCAGCAGGGCGGACAGGAACACTGAAGCTTTCTTT.

Only a few counts were recorded for this clone. The V call is TRBV6-6, the J call TRBJ2-5; TRBD2 is a possible D gene (6 bases). This CDR3 region has 15 residues. Germline V CDR1 and CDR2: MNHNY, SVGAGI (reference sequence). With 1 base removed from V and 5 bases from J, the gap between germline ends came to 14 bases. CDR3 DNA: TGTGCCAGCAGTTACTACGGGGGAGTCGGCGAGACCCAGTACTTC. Its protein product is CASSYYGGVGETQYF.

The chain joins TRBV6-6 to TRBJ1-1, with a tentative D call TRBD1 (6 bases). Germline CDR1 is MNHNY and CDR2 is SVGAGI (reference sequence). There are 13 residues in the CDR3. V lost 6 bases to trimming and J lost 5 bases, with 13 bases between them. The CDR3 DNA follows: TGTGCCAGCAGGCAACAGGGTATAACTGAAGCTTTCTTT. Translating gives CASRQQGITEAFF.

This rearrangement joins TRBV6-5 to TRBJ2-7; 12 bases match TRBD2. This CDR3 has 15 amino acids. Per the germline V gene, CDR1 is MNHEY and CDR2 is SVGAGI. V lost 5 bases and J lost 7; bases outside the gene matches: 9. The DNA for the CDR3 is TGTGCCAGCAGTCCGACTAGCGGGGGTCCTTGGGAGCAGTACTTC. Encoded protein: CASSPTSGGPWEQYF.

The chain employs TRBV9 and TRBJ2-7, with 8 nucleotides matching TRBD1. Per the germline V gene, CDR1 is SGDLS and CDR2 is YYNGEE. The CDR3 consists of 12 residues. Unmatched junction bases numbered 2, after V lost 4 bases and J lost 5 bases. The CDR3, as DNA: TGTGCCAGCAGCCGACAGGGGAACGAGCAGTACTTC. It yields the protein CASSRQGNEQYF. The whole variable domain, remainder taken from reference TRBV9 and TRBJ2-7, is DSGVTQTPKHLITATGQRVTLRCSPRSGDLSVYWYQQSLDQGLQFLIQYYNGEERAKGNILERFSAQQFPDLHSELNLSSLELGDSALYFCASSRQGNEQYFGPGTRLTVT.

For this clone: At the DNA level, this CDR3 is encoded by other sequences in the same sample as well. V usage is TRBV7-9 and J usage is TRBJ1-5; TRBD1 might be the D (5 bases). The V gene lost 1 base and the J gene lost 4 bases, with 8 bases spanning the gap. This CDR3 region has 14 residues. Germline CDR1 is SEHNR and CDR2 is FQNEAQ (reference sequence). This chain's CDR3 is CASSLVGGNQPQHF. The CDR3 nucleotides read TGTGCCAGCAGCTTAGTGGGGGGTAATCAGCCCCAGCATTTT. Combining the CDR3 with reference TRBV7-9 and TRBJ1-5 gives the whole variable domain DTGVSQNPRHKITKRGQNVTFRCDPISEHNRLYWYRQTLGQGPEFLTYFQNEAQLEKSRLLSDRFSAERPKGSFSTLEIQRTEQGDSAMYLCASSLVGGNQPQHFGDGTRLSIL.

This chain uses TRBV5-4 with TRBJ2-1; D is possibly TRBD2 (5 bases). V was pared by 0 bases and J by 3 bases, with 10 bases between. Germline lookup yields CDR1 SGHNT and CDR2 YYREEE (reference sequence). This CDR3 is 15 amino acids long. This CDR3 reads CASSLEGRSYNEQFF. The CDR3 nucleotides read TGTGCCAGCAGCTTGGAAGGGAGAAGCTACAATGAGCAGTTCTTC.

The V call is TRBV5-4, the J call TRBJ2-1, with 8 nucleotides matching TRBD2. There are 16 residues in the CDR3. Trimming at V came to 4 bases and at J to 5 bases, leaving 11 bases not matched to a gene. In germline, CDR1 is SGHNT, CDR2 YYREEE (reference sequence). DNA for the CDR3: TGTGCCAGCAGCCCGGGGGGGAGAGGGAAGAACAATGAGCAGTTCTTC. Translation gives CASSPGGRGKNNEQFF.